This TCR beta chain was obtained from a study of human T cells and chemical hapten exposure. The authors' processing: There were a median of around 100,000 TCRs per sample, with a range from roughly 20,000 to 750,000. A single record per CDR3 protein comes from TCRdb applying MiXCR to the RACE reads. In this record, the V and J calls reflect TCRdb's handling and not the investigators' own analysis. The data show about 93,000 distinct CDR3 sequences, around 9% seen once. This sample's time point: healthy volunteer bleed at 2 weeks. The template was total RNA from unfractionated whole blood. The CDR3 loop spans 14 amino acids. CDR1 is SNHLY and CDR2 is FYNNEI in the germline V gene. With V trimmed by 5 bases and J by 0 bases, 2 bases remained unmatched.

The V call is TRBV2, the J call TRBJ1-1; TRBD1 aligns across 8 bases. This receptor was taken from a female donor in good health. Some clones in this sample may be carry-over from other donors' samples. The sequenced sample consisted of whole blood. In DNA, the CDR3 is TGTGCCAGCAGTTGGACAGGGATGAACACTGAAGCTTTCTTT. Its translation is CASSWTGMNTEAFF.